This T cell receptor beta chain is from a study of cytomegalovirus exposure and HLA in healthy donors. Study findings and constraints: Later analysis reportedly placed an Asian-associated ancestry cluster below the approximately 680-donor mean in N-insertions. Presence/absence analyses assumed roughly uniform sequencing depth across donors, which may not hold.

60 Vbeta and 13 Jbeta primers were used in PCR. Sequenced by immunoSEQ multiplex PCR; TCRdb stores in-frame clones only, minus some. The sample has 150,000 or so clones, around 67% seen once. Germline V gene data show CDR1 as SGHRS and CDR2 as YFSETQ. The CDR3 has 14 residues. Trimming pared 1 base from V and 5 bases from J, leaving 12 bases between. A word on this clone: The target antigen is unknown.

The source material was PBMCs. The V call is TRBV5-1, the J call TRBJ1-2, with D possibly matching TRBD1 (6 bases). The TCR was taken from a woman in her late teens or twenties in good health and CMV-seronegative. The CDR3 sequence: CASSLTGLGYGYTF. The CDR3 coding sequence is TGCGCCAGCAGCTTGACAGGGTTGGGATATGGCTACACCTTC.